Each of the 3 T cell receptor beta chains below was sequenced from the same sample in a study of vaccination effects on CD4 cells after COVID-19. Clones were sequenced by immunoSEQ multiplex PCR, and TCRdb holds only the in-frame ones, with some missing. The sample shows about 41,000 clones, 70% of them seen only once. What these receptors recognize is not known. Antigen-specific CD4+ T cell clonotypes were called by their expansion after viral peptide-pool culture in ViraFEST. Culture proceeded for 10 days, and CD4+ T cells were then isolated. Prior SARS-CoV-2 infection was absent in the vaccine recipients, as shown by negative nucleocapsid antibodies. This sample comprised CD4+ T cells from PBMCs cultured with HCoV-OC43 spike peptides, obtained before COVID-19 vaccination. Indicated subset: HCoV-OC43 spike overlapping peptide pool stimulation. These receptor sequences come from a human donor who received a COVID-19 vaccine.

The genes are TRBV5-1 and TRBJ2-2; 9 bases are shared with TRBD2. CDR1 SGHRS and CDR2 YFSETQ come from the germline V gene. J gave up 6 bases and V 4 bases, and 10 bases lay outside the gene matches. CDR3 length: 16 residues. CDR3 DNA sequence: TGCGCCAGCAGCCCCATAGCGGGAGTTTATTCCGGGGAGCTGTTTTTT. It specifies CASSPIAGVYSGELFF.

This sequence joins TRBV9 and TRBJ1-1, with D uncertain. V gave up 6 bases and J gave up 11 bases, with 17 bases separating them. From germline, CDR1 is SGDLS and CDR2 YYNGEE. The CDR3 length is 12 residues. This CDR3 is CASTPHVKGAFF. The DNA of the CDR3 is TGTGCCAGCACCCCACACGTAAAAGGCGCTTTCTTT.

This chain links TRBV11-2 with TRBJ2-7, with TRBD1 matching 8 bases. This CDR3 region has 17 residues. Unmatched junction bases numbered 11, after V lost 2 bases and J lost 2 bases. Germline-derived CDR1 and CDR2 are SGHAT and FQNNGV. The CDR3: CASSLYFSRDRTYEQYF. CDR3 coding DNA: TGTGCCAGCAGCTTATACTTCAGTCGGGACAGGACCTACGAGCAGTACTTC.